The subject of this entry is one T cell receptor (beta chain). The antigen it binds to is not known. Base quality data are lacking; no much larger clone is found one base away. The data stem from a study of monozygotic twins with cystic fibrosis (dated by TCRdb to about 2021). At the level of the whole study: Barcoded libraries were prepared from 2.5 to 3.5 micrograms of fragmented DNA with about 15 PCR cycles. To assess genetic influence on V and J gene usage, the study compared TCR beta repertoires within and across 16 monozygotic twin pairs with cystic fibrosis. The cohort included ten female and six male twin pairs, mostly children and adolescents, aged about 2.0 to 36.4 years with a median of roughly 10 years. On the day of blood sampling, twins were ranked among 850 to 1,300 cohort participants for weight-for-height and for FEVPerc (FEV1 disease centile). Data for three of the twin pairs had already been reported earlier in a different context. Overall study results and their limits: In 13 of 16 pairs, V gene usage most closely resembled the co-twin's, and the same held for J usage in 8 of 16 pairs, a pattern suggesting genetic constraints. Simpson clonality was generally low (median approximately 0.009), which suggests a naive-dominated repertoire, and clonality was higher in the most severely affected patients. No association turned up between shared CDR3 numbers and age, concordance or disease severity, and the cohort was small. Nucleotide-identical clonotype sharing was significantly higher within monozygotic CF twin pairs than between unrelated CF individuals (P = 0.000026, Mann-Whitney).

The CDR3, from cysteine to phenylalanine, totals 14 residues. CDR3 DNA is the only sequence kept; it has 42 bases, read in frame from the first base. CDR1 and CDR2 are read off the germline V gene as SGHRS and YFSETQ. The germline V end is reduced by 0 bases and the J end by 5 bases; junction bases left unmatched: 3. TCR beta CDR3 regions were amplified by multiplex PCR with the immunoSEQ immune profiling system according to the manufacturer's instructions. An Illumina NextSeq system was used for sequencing. The authors' pipeline ran thus. Sequence data were processed on the immunoSEQ Analyzer platform, and clonality was calculated as the square root of Simpson's index of productive rearrangements. Similarity in V and J usage was measured by Jensen-Shannon distance, and OLGA was used to compute CDR3 generation probabilities. The immuneACCESS database (August 2020) and VDJdb (December 2020) were searched for shared CDR3 sequences. TCRdb stores this immuneACCESS table with in-frame sequences only. Part of the clones is absent; in the studies checked, under half of the shortfall reflects unresolved V genes, and no reason is known for the rest. V and J calls and clone size follow that table, whereas D and trimming were derived from the DNA. A total of roughly 20,000 clones appear in this sample, approximately 97% of them only once. Around 1.9% of the sample goes to the ten largest clones.

The twin pairs came from the European Cystic Fibrosis Twin and Sibling Study Cohort, a cohort that recruited patients from over a hundred CF clinics across 14 European countries. Both zygosity and CFTR genotype were checked in-house, and zygosity was tested with multiplex PCR across nine short tandem repeat loci. Each twin gave a peripheral blood sample, and clinical parameters were documented on that same day of blood sampling. Phenol/chloroform extraction was used to isolate genomic DNA from peripheral blood cells, and the DNA was then kept in TE buffer at 4 degrees C. Sequenced sample: blood. The sequence is built from TRBV5-1 and TRBJ2-5, with 8 central nucleotides matching TRBD1. This TCR was recovered from a woman aged 30 to 39 with cystic fibrosis. The nucleotide sequence is TGCGCCAGCAGCTTGGGACAGGGGTCCGAGACCCAGTACTTC. The encoded protein is CASSLGQGSETQYF. The entire variable domain, with the stretches around the CDR3 drawn from the reference TRBV5-1 and TRBJ2-5 proteins, is KAGVTQTPRYLIKTRGQQVTLSCSPISGHRSVSWYQQTPGQGLQFLFEYFSETQRNKGNFPGRFSGRQFSNSRSEMNVSTLELGDSALYLCASSLGQGSETQYFGPGTRLLVL.